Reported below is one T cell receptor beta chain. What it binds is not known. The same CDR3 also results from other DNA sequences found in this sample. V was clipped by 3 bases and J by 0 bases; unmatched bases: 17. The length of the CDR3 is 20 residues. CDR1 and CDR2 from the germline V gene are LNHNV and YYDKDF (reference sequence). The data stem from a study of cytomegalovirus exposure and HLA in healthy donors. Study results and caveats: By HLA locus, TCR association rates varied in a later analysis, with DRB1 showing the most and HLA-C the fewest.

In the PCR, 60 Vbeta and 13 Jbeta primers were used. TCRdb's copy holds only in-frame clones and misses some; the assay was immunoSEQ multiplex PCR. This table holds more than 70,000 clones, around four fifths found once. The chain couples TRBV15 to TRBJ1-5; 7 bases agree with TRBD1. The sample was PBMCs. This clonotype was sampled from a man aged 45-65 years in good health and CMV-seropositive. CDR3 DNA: TGTGCCACCAGCAGGGAGTTGGGCCTGGGACAGCGCCTTAGCAATCAGCCCCAGCATTTT. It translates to CATSRELGLGQRLSNQPQHF.